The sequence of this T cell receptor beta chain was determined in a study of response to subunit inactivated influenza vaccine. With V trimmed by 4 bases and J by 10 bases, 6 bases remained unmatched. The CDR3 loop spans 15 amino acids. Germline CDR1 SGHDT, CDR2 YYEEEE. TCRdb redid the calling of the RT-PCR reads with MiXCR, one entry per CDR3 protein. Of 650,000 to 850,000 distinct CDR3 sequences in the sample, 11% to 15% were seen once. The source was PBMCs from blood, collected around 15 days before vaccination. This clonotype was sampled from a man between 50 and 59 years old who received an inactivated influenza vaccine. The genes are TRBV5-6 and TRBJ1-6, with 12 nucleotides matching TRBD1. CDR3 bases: TGTGCCAGCAGCGAAGGGACAGGGGGCTACTCACCCCTCCACTTT. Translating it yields CASSEGTGGYSPLHF.